The next 9 T cell receptor beta chains were all read from a single sample in a study of shared clonotypes between healthy human individuals. Only in-frame clones appear in the TCRdb table, and some are missing; sequencing was by immunoSEQ multiplex PCR. Counted here are around 610,000 clones, approximately 96% occurring once; the ten biggest clones make up roughly 0.1%. Naivety among CD8 cells was defined by CD45RO negativity and positive CCR7 selection, thereby excluding terminally differentiated effector memory CD45RA+ cells. The specimen sequenced was naive CD8+ T cells sorted from blood. The receptors come from a woman in her thirties in good health.

The chain carries TRBV27 and TRBJ2-3; 9 nucleotides align to TRBD2. This CDR3 is 16 amino acids long. V lost 5 bases to trimming and J lost 0 bases; unmatched junction nucleotides: 6. CDR1 is MNHEY and CDR2 is SMNVEV in the germline V gene (reference sequence). The CDR3, as DNA: TGTGCCAGCAGTCCCTCTAGCGGGGAGAGCACAGATACGCAGTATTTT. Residues: CASSPSSGESTDTQYF.

The genes are TRBV19 and TRBJ2-7; 7 bases are a match to TRBD1. The CDR3 consists of 14 residues. J was trimmed by 4 bases and V by 5 bases; bases with no gene match: 8. Germline V lookup: CDR1 LNHDA, CDR2 SQIVND (reference sequence). CDR3 nucleotides: TGTGCCAGTAGTGAAACAGGGGTTGGTTACGAGCAGTACTTC. It specifies CASSETGVGYEQYF.

V usage is TRBV28 and J usage is TRBJ2-5, with 8 nucleotides matching TRBD2. The V gene's germline CDR1 is MDHEN and CDR2 SYDVKM. With V trimmed by 4 bases and J by 0 bases, 10 bases remained unmatched. This CDR3 is 17 amino acids long. The CDR3 DNA reads as TGTGCCAGCAGTTCCATCGGGCTAGCGGGCAACCAAGAGACCCAGTACTTC. Translated: CASSSIGLAGNQETQYF.

This sequence joins TRBV9 and TRBJ1-2, with D possibly matching TRBD1 (5 bases). V dropped 4 bases and J dropped 8 bases, with 18 bases sitting between them. CDR3 length equals 14 residues. Germline V gene lookup returns CDR1 SGDLS and CDR2 YYNGEE. CDR3 DNA sequence: TGTGCCAGCAGCCTGAGTGGGGGACTGAGAGGCTACACCTTC. Translated, it gives CASSLSGGLRGYTF.

The chain joins TRBV14 to TRBJ2-3; the D gene could be TRBD1 or TRBD2 (5 bases each). Germline loops: CDR1 SGHDN, CDR2 FVKESK. Trimming shortened V by 4 bases and J by 5 bases, and 13 bases separated the two germline ends. The CDR3 length is 14 residues. The CDR3, as DNA: TGTGCCAGCAGCCTTGTGGGGACCGGAGATACGCAGTATTTT. Translation: CASSLVGTGDTQYF.

The J gene is TRBJ2-7, the V gene TRBV13; no clear D gene. There are 13 residues in the CDR3. Germline-derived CDR1 and CDR2 are PRHDT and FYEKMQ (reference sequence). Trimming cost V 4 bases and J 3 bases, with 10 bases left between them. CDR3: CASSSPDSYEQYF. CDR3 nucleotides: TGTGCCAGCAGCTCCCCCGATAGCTACGAGCAGTACTTC.

V is TRBV27 and J is TRBJ2-7; TRBD2 might be the D (7 bases). This CDR3 region has 14 residues. Deletions cut 3 bases from V and 4 bases from J, with 13 bases between. CDR1 MNHEY and CDR2 SMNVEV come from the germline V gene (reference sequence). Here the CDR3 reads CASSFGRGTYEQYF. The CDR3 DNA is TGTGCCAGCAGTTTTGGGAGGGGGACTTACGAGCAGTACTTC.

The gene calls are TRBV5-6 and TRBJ1-2; 7 bases map to TRBD1. This CDR3 has 14 residues. Germline CDR1 SGHDT, CDR2 YYEEEE. Trimming removed 4 bases from V and 4 bases from J; junction bases left unmatched: 7. The CDR3 nucleotides are TGTGCCAGCAGCACCTCACAGGGGATCTATGGCTACACCTTC. Translated: CASSTSQGIYGYTF.

This chain joins TRBV27 and TRBJ2-7; 7 nucleotides agree with TRBD1. The CDR3 is 15 amino acids. Germline V gene lookup returns CDR1 MNHEY and CDR2 SMNVEV (reference sequence). The J segment lost 3 bases and the V segment lost 4 bases, leaving 9 bases of the junction unmatched. Written as DNA, the CDR3 is TGTGCCAGCAGTTCCCGGGACAGCTTTTACTACGAGCAGTACTTC. This translates into CASSSRDSFYYEQYF.